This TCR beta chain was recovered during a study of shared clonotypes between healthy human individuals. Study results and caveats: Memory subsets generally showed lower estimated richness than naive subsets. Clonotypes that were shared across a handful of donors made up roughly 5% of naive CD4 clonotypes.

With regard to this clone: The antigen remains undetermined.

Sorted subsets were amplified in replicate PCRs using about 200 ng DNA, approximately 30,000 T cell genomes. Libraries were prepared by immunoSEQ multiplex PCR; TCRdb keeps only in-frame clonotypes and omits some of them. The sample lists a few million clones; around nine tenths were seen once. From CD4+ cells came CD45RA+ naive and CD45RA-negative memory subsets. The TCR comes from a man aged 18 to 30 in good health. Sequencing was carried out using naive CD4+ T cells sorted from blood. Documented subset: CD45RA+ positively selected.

The CDR3 loop reads CASSQQGTGANVLTF. CDR3 bases: TGTGCCAGCAGCCAACAGGGGACCGGGGCCAACGTCCTGACTTTC. The chain recombines TRBV5-6 with TRBJ2-6; 7 bases match TRBD1. There are 15 residues in the CDR3. CDR1 is SGHDT and CDR2 is YYEEEE in the germline V gene. V dropped 4 bases and J dropped 4; count of bases not matched to a gene: 5.